This T cell receptor (beta chain) was sequenced during a study of cytomegalovirus exposure and HLA in healthy donors. Study as a whole: Previous work identified around 120 million unique TCR beta sequences from about 179 million T cells.

Notes on the study in general: The classifier reportedly diagnosed cytomegalovirus status with high sensitivity and specificity. DRB1 had the most TCR associations and HLA-C the fewest, a later analysis found, with rates varying by HLA locus.

As regards this clone: The target antigen is unknown.

The study ran its PCR with 60 Vbeta and 13 Jbeta primers. The data were produced by immunoSEQ multiplex PCR, yet TCRdb's version contains in-frame clones alone and is incomplete. This repertoire shows approximately 100,000 clones, around 80% found once; its top ten account for approximately 10%. V was pared by 2 bases and J by 0 bases, with 4 bases of the junction left unmatched. CDR3 size: 16 residues. Germline V lookup: CDR1 SGHVS, CDR2 FQNEAQ. This TCR derives from a woman aged 18 to 35 in good health and CMV-seropositive. The sequencing input was PBMCs. The V gene is TRBV7-8, the J gene TRBJ2-1, with 7 bases lining up with TRBD2. In nucleotides, the CDR3 is TGTGCCAGCAGCTTAACGAGGGAGGGCTCCTACAATGAGCAGTTCTTC. It yields the protein CASSLTREGSYNEQFF. Using reference TRBV7-8 and TRBJ2-1 for the parts outside the CDR3, the full variable domain is GAGVSQSPRYKVAKRGQDVALRCDPISGHVSLFWYQQALGQGPEFLTYFQNEAQLDKSGLPSDRFFAERPEGSVSTLKIQRTQQEDSAVYLCASSLTREGSYNEQFFGPGTRLTVL.